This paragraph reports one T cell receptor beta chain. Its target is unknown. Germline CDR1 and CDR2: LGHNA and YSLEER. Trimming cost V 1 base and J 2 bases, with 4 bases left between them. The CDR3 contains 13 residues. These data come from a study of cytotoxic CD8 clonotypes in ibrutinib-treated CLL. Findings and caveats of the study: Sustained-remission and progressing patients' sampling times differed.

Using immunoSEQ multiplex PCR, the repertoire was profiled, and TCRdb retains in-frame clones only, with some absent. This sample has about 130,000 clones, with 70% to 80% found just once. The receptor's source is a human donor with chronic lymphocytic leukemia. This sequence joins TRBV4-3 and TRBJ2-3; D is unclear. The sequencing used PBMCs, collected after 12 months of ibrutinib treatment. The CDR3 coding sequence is TGCGCCAGCAGCCAAGGGTTCACAGATACGCAGTATTTT. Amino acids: CASSQGFTDTQYF.